Listed here are 26 T cell receptor beta chains from one sample, sequenced in a study of blood T cells in healthy people across ages. A second about 6 to 11 cycle PCR used barcoded and J-beta primers. TCRdb redid the calling of the 5' RACE reads with MiXCR, one entry per CDR3 protein. This sample carries almost 1 million distinct CDR3 sequences, approximately 50% of them seen once, and the ten largest clones take roughly a fifth. Sequenced material: blood. The receptors were sampled from a woman aged 60 to 75 in good health.

The V call is TRBV2, the J call TRBJ2-7; 7 bases map to TRBD1. With 4 bases clipped from V and 2 bases from J, the junction kept 8 bases outside the gene matches. This CDR3 is built from 15 residues. Germline V gene lookup returns CDR1 SNHLY and CDR2 FYNNEI. Here the CDR3 DNA reads TGTGCCAGCAGTGGAACAGGGGTGGGGGCCTACGAGCAGTACTTC. Protein product: CASSGTGVGAYEQYF.

The rearrangement links TRBV3-1 to TRBJ2-3; 7 nucleotides align to TRBD1. V shed 2 bases, J shed 1 base, and the junction held 6 bases outside the gene matches. There are 16 residues in the CDR3. CDR1 is LGHDT, CDR2 YNNKEL, per germline (reference sequence). The CDR3: CASSQFGTGGTDTQYF. In DNA, the CDR3 is TGTGCCAGCAGCCAATTCGGAACAGGGGGCACAGATACGCAGTATTTT.

The chain has TRBV18 and TRBJ2-1; no reliable D call. CDR3 length: 12 amino acids. Germline-derived CDR1 and CDR2 are KGHSH and LQKENI. V was shortened by 2 bases and J by 9 bases, with 8 bases between the two germline ends. In DNA form, the CDR3 reads TGTGCCAGCTCACCAGGTTTAGGTGAGCAGTTCTTC. This sequence encodes CASSPGLGEQFF.

The V call is TRBV6-1, the J call TRBJ2-1, with 8 nucleotides matching TRBD2. The V segment lost 8 bases and the J segment 3 bases; nucleotides outside the gene matches: 6. CDR3 length: 14 residues. Germline V CDR1 and CDR2: MNHNS, SASEGT. The CDR3 protein is CASATSGFYNEQFF. CDR3 sequence (DNA): TGTGCCAGCGCTACTAGCGGATTCTACAATGAGCAGTTCTTC.

This chain uses TRBV5-1 with TRBJ2-7, with TRBD1 as a possible D gene (6 bases). There are 13 residues in the CDR3. The V gene lost 5 bases and the J gene lost 6 bases, with 15 bases spanning the gap. Germline V gives CDR1 SGHRS, CDR2 YFSETQ. DNA of the CDR3: TGCGCCAGCAGTCGGACAGAGAGCGCCGAGCAGTACTTC. It yields the protein CASSRTESAEQYF.

V gene TRBV2 combines with J gene TRBJ1-1; 7 bases match TRBD1. The ends lost 5 bases at V and 5 bases at J; junction bases unmatched: 5. Germline-derived CDR1 and CDR2 are SNHLY and FYNNEI. The CDR3 totals 13 residues. The CDR3 bases are TGTGCCAGCAGTCCGACAGGGTGGACTGAAGCTTTCTTT. Residues: CASSPTGWTEAFF.

This chain joins TRBV6-1 and TRBJ2-3, with 11 nucleotides matching TRBD2. The CDR3 is 18 amino acids. Trimming at V came to 6 bases and at J to 2 bases, leaving 13 bases not matched to a gene. CDR1 is MNHNS and CDR2 is SASEGT in the germline V gene. The CDR3 here is CASSPAAGLAENTDTQYF. DNA of the CDR3: TGTGCCAGCAGCCCAGCCGCGGGACTAGCGGAGAACACAGATACGCAGTATTTT.

The V and J genes are TRBV28 and TRBJ1-4, with TRBD1 matching over 7 bases. Trimming took 0 bases from V and 5 from J; bases not matched to a gene: 3. Germline CDR1 and CDR2: MDHEN and SYDVKM. CDR3 length: 15 amino acids. The CDR3: CASSLWTGKNEKLFF. DNA of the CDR3: TGTGCCAGCAGTTTATGGACAGGGAAAAATGAAAAACTGTTTTTT.

In this sample, this clonotype turned up a few times. The rearrangement uses TRBV5-1 and TRBJ2-3; the D is unclear. The germline CDR1 and CDR2 sequences are SGHRS and YFSETQ. The germline V and J ends were trimmed by 4 bases and 2 bases, with 14 bases remaining between them. The CDR3 covers 15 residues. The CDR3 here is CASSRSAGNTDTQYF. The CDR3 nucleotides read TGCGCCAGCAGCCGGAGTGCAGGAAACACAGATACGCAGTATTTT.

Many counts were recorded for this clonotype. The rearrangement links TRBV27 to TRBJ1-2, with TRBD1 as a possible D gene (5 bases). Trimming cost V 4 bases and J 8 bases, with 17 bases left between them. The CDR3 consists of 14 residues. Germline V CDR1 and CDR2: MNHEY, SMNVEV (reference sequence). CDR3 residues: CASSSITAGWGYTF. DNA of the CDR3: TGTGCCAGCAGTTCCATAACCGCAGGGTGGGGCTACACCTTC.

The chain links TRBV13 to TRBJ1-2, with a weak D call TRBD1 (5 bases). Germline assignment: CDR1 PRHDT and CDR2 FYEKMQ (reference sequence). This CDR3 region has 14 residues. The germline V and J ends were trimmed by 4 bases and 8 bases, with 17 bases remaining between them. The CDR3 sequence is CASSSQGADEGYTF. CDR3 bases: TGTGCCAGCAGCTCGCAAGGGGCCGACGAGGGCTACACCTTC.

This chain connects TRBV10-3 to TRBJ2-7; TRBD1 agrees at 9 bases. Germline loops: CDR1 ENHRY, CDR2 SYGVKD. This CDR3 contains 14 residues. V trimming: 6 bases; J trimming: 7 bases; junction bases outside the gene matches: 10. CDR3 nucleotides: TGTGCCATCAGCGTGGGGACAGGGAGTAGTGAGCAGTACTTC. The encoded protein is CAISVGTGSSEQYF.

The chain recombines TRBV4-1 with TRBJ1-2; D call uncertain. Germline V lookup: CDR1 MGHRA, CDR2 YSYEKL. The CDR3 runs 14 residues. V was trimmed by 0 bases and J by 7 bases, leaving 12 bases between them. The CDR3: CASSQDLGSSGYTF. In DNA, the CDR3 is TGCGCCAGCAGCCAAGATCTAGGCAGCTCTGGCTACACCTTC.

J is TRBJ2-7 and V is TRBV18; 7 bases fit TRBD2. Germline CDR1 is KGHSH and CDR2 is LQKENI. The CDR3 has 13 amino acids. Germline trimming cut 3 bases from V and 5 bases from J; bases unmatched to any gene: 4. The chain's CDR3 is CASSPGGVHEQYF. For the CDR3, the DNA is TGTGCCAGCTCACCGGGAGGGGTTCACGAGCAGTACTTC.

The chain joins TRBV3-1 to TRBJ2-3, with a possible D match to TRBD2 (7 bases). Germline loops: CDR1 LGHDT, CDR2 YNNKEL (reference sequence). Between the trimmed V and J ends, which lost 7 bases and 0 bases, there was a span of 14 bases. The CDR3 sequence is 15 residues long. CDR3 region: CASNGGAPSTDTQYF. DNA of the CDR3: TGTGCCAGCAATGGGGGGGCACCTAGCACAGATACGCAGTATTTT.

The chain is built from TRBV12-3 or TRBV12-4 and TRBJ1-2; maybe TRBD1 (5 bases). V lost 5 bases and J 5 bases, leaving 18 bases between the germline ends. The CDR3 is made up of 15 amino acids. As DNA, the CDR3 is TGTGCCAGCAGTCACCCTTGGCAGGGTCATTATGGCTACACCTTC. Translated, it gives CASSHPWQGHYGYTF.

This chain connects TRBV6-2 or TRBV6-3 to TRBJ2-4, with 10 bases identical to TRBD2. The J call is in doubt because the DNA end fits TRBJ2-1 better. Germline values: CDR1 MNHEY, CDR2 SVGEGT. CDR3 length: 14 residues. CDR3 bases: TGTGCCAGCAGTAAGGCTAGCGGGAGAAGGGAGCAGTTCTTC. This encodes CASSKASGRREQFF.

This chain links TRBV7-3 with TRBJ2-1; a weak D match, TRBD2 (6 bases). Germline CDR1 and CDR2: SGHTA and FQGTGA. The CDR3 is 18 residues long. V dropped 5 bases and J dropped 6 bases, with 26 bases sitting between them. Written as DNA, the CDR3 is TGTGCCAGCAGCCCAGGAGTACTAGCCCATGGTTGGGGCAATGAGCAGTTCTTC. It codes for CASSPGVLAHGWGNEQFF.

The genes are TRBV28 and TRBJ1-2, with 7 positions matching TRBD1. Germline lookup yields CDR1 MDHEN and CDR2 SYDVKM. CDR3 length: 15 residues. J lost 1 base, V lost 6 bases, and 8 bases had no gene match. The DNA of the CDR3 is TGTGCCAGCAGCCGCTCCAGGGGGATTAACTATGGCTACACCTTC. It is translated as CASSRSRGINYGYTF.

This clonotype has only a few counts. The genes are TRBV12-3 or TRBV12-4 and TRBJ2-7, with TRBD1 identical over 10 bases. V lost 0 bases, J lost 3 bases, and 5 bases stayed unmatched. This CDR3 is built from 16 residues. The CDR3 region has the DNA TGTGCCAGCAGTTTAGCGCCGGGACAGGGGAACTACGAGCAGTACTTC. Amino acids: CASSLAPGQGNYEQYF.

In nucleotides, the CDR3 is TGTGCCAGCAAAGGAGGGGGTAAAGAGACCCAGTACTTC. Amino acids: CASKGGGKETQYF. The V and J genes are TRBV7-2 and TRBJ2-5; D possibly uses TRBD1 or TRBD2 (6 bases each). The CDR3 runs to 13 residues. Germline lookup yields CDR1 SGHTA and CDR2 FQGNSA. V was clipped by 7 bases and J by 3 bases, with 12 bases between them.

V gene TRBV7-2 combines with J gene TRBJ2-5; 7 bases agree with TRBD2. CDR1 is SGHTA and CDR2 is FQGNSA in the germline V gene. The CDR3 runs 12 residues. V trimming: 5 bases; J trimming: 11 bases; junction bases outside the gene matches: 8. The CDR3 protein is CASSRGDGVQYF. In DNA form, the CDR3 reads TGTGCCAGCAGCCGGGGGGACGGGGTGCAGTACTTC.

The genes are TRBV24-1 and TRBJ1-1; 7 nucleotides agree with TRBD1. V shed 7 bases and J 1 base; nucleotides not matched to a gene: 2. This CDR3 region has 13 residues. The germline CDR1 and CDR2 sequences are KGHDR and SFDVKD. CDR3 sequence: CATRQGPNTEAFF. CDR3 nucleotides: TGTGCCACCAGACAGGGGCCGAACACTGAAGCTTTCTTT.

The V gene is TRBV10-3, the J gene TRBJ2-1, with TRBD2 as a possible D gene (5 bases). Germline V gene sequence: CDR1 ENHRY, CDR2 SYGVKD. The CDR3 spans 13 residues. Trimming took off 7 bases at V and 6 bases at J, with 13 bases between the two ends. CDR3 sequence: CAIKDWTGNEQFF. CDR3 DNA: TGTGCCATCAAGGACTGGACTGGCAATGAGCAGTTCTTC.

The genes are TRBV12-3 or TRBV12-4 and TRBJ2-1; D not resolved. V was cut by 5 bases and J by 6 bases, with 11 bases left in between. CDR3 size: 13 residues. The CDR3 DNA follows: TGTGCCAGCAGTGGGATAAGGATCAATGAGCAGTTCTTC. Amino acids: CASSGIRINEQFF.

This clonotype was recorded a few times. The chain uses TRBV29-1 and TRBJ2-1, with D tentatively TRBD1 or TRBD2 (7 bases each). This CDR3 has 14 residues. From germline, CDR1 is SQVTM and CDR2 ANQGSEA. V lost 7 bases to trimming and J lost 6 bases, with 19 bases between them. The CDR3 here is CSGRQGGIGNEQFF. The CDR3 nucleotides are TGCAGCGGCCGACAGGGAGGGATCGGCAATGAGCAGTTCTTC.